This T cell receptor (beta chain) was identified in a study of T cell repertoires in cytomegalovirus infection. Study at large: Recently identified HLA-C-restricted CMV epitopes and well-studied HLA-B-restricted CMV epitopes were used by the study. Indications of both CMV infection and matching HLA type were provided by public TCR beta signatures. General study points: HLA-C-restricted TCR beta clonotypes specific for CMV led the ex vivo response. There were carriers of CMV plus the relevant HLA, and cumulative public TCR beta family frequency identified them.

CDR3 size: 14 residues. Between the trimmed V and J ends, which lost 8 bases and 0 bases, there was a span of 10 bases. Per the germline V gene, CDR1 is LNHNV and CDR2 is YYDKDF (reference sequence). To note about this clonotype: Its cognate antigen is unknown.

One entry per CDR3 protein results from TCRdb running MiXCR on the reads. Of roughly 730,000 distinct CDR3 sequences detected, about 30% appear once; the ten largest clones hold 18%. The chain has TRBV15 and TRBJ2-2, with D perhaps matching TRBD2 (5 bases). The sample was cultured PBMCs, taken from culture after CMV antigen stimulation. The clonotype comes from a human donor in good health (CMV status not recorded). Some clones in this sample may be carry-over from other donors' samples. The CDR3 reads CATASGPNTGELFF. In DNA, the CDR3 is TGTGCCACCGCCAGCGGACCGAACACCGGGGAGCTGTTTTTT.